A selection of T cell receptor beta chains follows, all from one sample in a study of blood T cell repertoires in COVID-19. Repertoires were generated with immunoSEQ multiplex PCR, while TCRdb's copy carries only in-frame clones and drops some. This repertoire shows fewer than 250,000 clones, about four fifths found once; its top ten account for about 9.8%. The sample consisted of PBMCs or T cells enriched from blood (not recorded which). These receptors were taken from a woman between 45 and 65 years old with acute COVID-19. CDR3s include the opening cysteine and the closing phenylalanine or tryptophan. A D gene is named only where the DNA matches it firmly. Expanded clones are given a class, and other clones once, few, many or no size at all.

TRBD1	TRBJ1-2	-	TRBV6-2/TRBV6-3	TGTGCCAGCAGCCGTACAGGGACAGCTAACTATGGCTACACCTTC	CASSRTGTANYGYTF
-	TRBJ2-6	once	TRBV28	TGTGCCAGCAGTGTCGGGGTCCTCTCTGGGGCCAACGTCCTGACTTTC	CASSVGVLSGANVLTF
-	TRBJ1-6	few	TRBV19	TGTGCCAGTAGGAAACAGGACACCCAGTCACCCCTCCACTTT	CASRKQDTQSPLHF
TRBD2	TRBJ2-3	-	TRBV6-7	TGTGCCAGCAGTTACTCATATAGCGGGGGGGCTTATTTTTGCACAGATACGCAGTATTTT	CASSYSYSGGAYFCTDTQYF
TRBD2	TRBJ2-1	-	TRBV28	TGTGCCAGCAAGACGGGGACTAGCGGGGGCAATGAGCAGTTCTTC	CASKTGTSGGNEQFF
-	TRBJ1-5	-	TRBV7-9	TGTGCCAGCAGCCCCATGCAGGGCGCGGGCAATCAGCCCCAGCATTTT	CASSPMQGAGNQPQHF
-	TRBJ2-3	-	TRBV19	TGTGCCAGTAGTACAAACAGGGTGCCTTGGGGAGATACGCAGTATTTT	CASSTNRVPWGDTQYF
TRBD1	TRBJ2-7	once	TRBV28	TGTGCCAGCAGCCGTACCAGGGGGATCTACGAGCAGTACTTC	CASSRTRGIYEQYF
TRBD2	TRBJ2-7	-	TRBV7-2	TGTGCCAGCAGCCAGCGGGAGGGCCAATACGAGCAGTACTTC	CASSQREGQYEQYF
-	TRBJ1-5	-	TRBV7-4	TGTGCCAGCAGCCCTACGAGGAGACAGGCTCTTAATCAGCCCCAGCATTTT	CASSPTRRQALNQPQHF
-	TRBJ2-2	-	TRBV19	TGTGCCAGTAGTATGGGGGGGAACACCGGGGAGCTGTTTTTT	CASSMGGNTGELFF
-	TRBJ2-7	-	TRBV2	TGTGCCAGCAGGGCTGAATACGAGCAGTACTTC	CASRAEYEQYF
-	TRBJ2-7	-	TRBV11-2	TGTGCCAGCAGCTCGGACAGAATCTACGAGCAGTACTTC	CASSSDRIYEQYF
TRBD1	TRBJ2-7	-	TRBV11-2	TGTGCCAGCAGCTTAGCGGGACAGGGCCCCTACGAGCAGTACTTC	CASSLAGQGPYEQYF
TRBD1	TRBJ2-1	-	TRBV5-4	TGTGCCAGCAGCTTGAGGGACAGAGCCTACAATGAGCAGTTCTTC	CASSLRDRAYNEQFF
-	TRBJ1-2	-	TRBV7-2	TGTGCCAGCAGCTTAGACAGCCTGCCGCTCGGCTACACCTTC	CASSLDSLPLGYTF
-	TRBJ2-3	once	TRBV5-4	TGTGCCAGCAGCTTGGTAAAAACAGGGTCAGATACGCAGTATTTT	CASSLVKTGSDTQYF
TRBD2	TRBJ2-4	few	TRBV5-1	TGCGCCAGCAGCTTGAAGGGACTAGCTAACATTCAGTACTTC	CASSLKGLANIQYF
-	TRBJ1-5	-	TRBV5-1	TGCGCCAGCAGCTTGGCCTCAGGTCAGCCCCAGCATTTT	CASSLASGQPQHF
TRBD1	TRBJ2-4	-	TRBV7-2	TGTGCCAGCAGCCCAAGGACAGGGGAAAACATTCAGTACTTC	CASSPRTGENIQYF
TRBD1	TRBJ2-7	-	TRBV5-6	TGTGCCAGCAGTTACACAGGGGGATCCTACGAGCAGTACTTC	CASSYTGGSYEQYF
-	TRBJ1-2	-	TRBV3-1/TRBV3-2	TGTGCCAGCAGCCAAGATTGGCAGGGAGGCTATGGCTACACCTTC	CASSQDWQGGYGYTF
TRBD1	TRBJ2-2	-	TRBV4-3	TGCGCCAGCAGCCAGGGACAGGTTTCCGGGGAGCTGTTTTTT	CASSQGQVSGELFF
TRBD1	TRBJ1-2	-	TRBV4-1	TGCGCCAGCAGCCAGGGCCCCGGGACAGGCACTTATGGCTACACCTTC	CASSQGPGTGTYGYTF
-	TRBJ1-2	-	TRBV5-4	TGTGCCAGCAGCTTGGGGCAGGGATGGTCTAGGGGCTACACCTTC	CASSLGQGWSRGYTF
-	TRBJ1-6	few	TRBV6-2/TRBV6-3	TGTGCCAGCAGTTACCGCGGTTCACCCCTCCACTTT	CASSYRGSPLHF
TRBD1	TRBJ2-7	-	TRBV4-2	TGTGCCAGCAGCCAAGATTTTACCGGGACAGGGAGGTACGAGCAGTACTTC	CASSQDFTGTGRYEQYF
TRBD1	TRBJ2-5	-	TRBV19	TGTGCCACCAACGACAGGGGCGACCAGTACTTC	CATNDRGDQYF
TRBD2	TRBJ2-1	once	TRBV5-1	TGCGCCAGCAGCGTTACTAGCGGGAGTAGCTACAATGAGCAGTTCTTC	CASSVTSGSSYNEQFF
-	TRBJ1-1	-	TRBV9	TGTGCCAGCAGCGTATCGCAACAGGCTACTGAAGCTTTCTTT	CASSVSQQATEAFF
TRBD2	TRBJ2-3	-	TRBV3-1/TRBV3-2	TGTGCCAGCAGCCAAAATAGCGGGGGGACGCAGTATTTT	CASSQNSGGTQYF
TRBD2	TRBJ2-3	few	TRBV27	TGTGCCAGCAGAAGGGAGGGAATTAGCACAGATACGCAGTATTTT	CASRREGISTDTQYF
TRBD2	TRBJ2-2	-	TRBV7-9	TGTGCCAGCAGCTGGGACTATCAAGGTTACGCGAACACCGGGGAGCTGTTTTTT	CASSWDYQGYANTGELFF
-	TRBJ1-5	-	TRBV10-3	TGTGCCATCAGTGAGTCCCCCCCCTCCAATCAGCCCCAGCATTTT	CAISESPPSNQPQHF
-	TRBJ2-7	-	TRBV12-3/TRBV12-4	TGTGCCAGCAGTGTAAATACACGGGAGGAGCAGTACTTC	CASSVNTREEQYF
-	TRBJ1-3	-	TRBV7-2	TGTGCCAGCAGCCCAAACCAGATGTTCTCTGGAAACACCATATATTTT	CASSPNQMFSGNTIYF
-	TRBJ1-1	-	TRBV7-2	TGTGCCAGCAGCTTAGTCGCAGGGAACACTGAAGCTTTCTTT	CASSLVAGNTEAFF
TRBD1	TRBJ1-1	-	TRBV25-1	TGTGCCAGCAACACTGACAGGGCGACTGAAGCTTTCTTT	CASNTDRATEAFF
TRBD2	TRBJ2-5	-	TRBV10-3	TGTGCCATCAGTGACAGGACTAGCGGGGGCCAAGAGACCCAGTACTTC	CAISDRTSGGQETQYF
TRBD2	TRBJ2-3	-	TRBV6-5	TGTGCCAGCAGTTTGCGCGGGGGGACCTGGGATACGCAGTATTTT	CASSLRGGTWDTQYF
-	TRBJ1-6	-	TRBV19	TGTGCCAGTACCCCACAGAGTGCCAGATCACCCCTCCACTTT	CASTPQSARSPLHF